One sample yielded the 15 T cell receptor beta chains listed below, sequenced in a study of blood T cell repertoires in COVID-19. The data were produced by immunoSEQ multiplex PCR, yet TCRdb's version contains in-frame clones alone and is incomplete. The sample yields approximately 82,000 clones, about 89% seen once. Material: peripheral blood. Every receptor here comes from a man between 65 and 79 years old with active or convalescent COVID-19.

V gene TRBV19 combines with J gene TRBJ1-1; TRBD1 aligns across 8 bases. The CDR3 sequence is 15 residues long. CDR1 LNHDA and CDR2 SQIVND come from the germline V gene (reference sequence). V was clipped by 5 bases and J by 1 base; unmatched bases: 6. CDR3 DNA sequence: TGTGCCAGTAGTTGGGACAGGCTGGGGAACACTGAAGCTTTCTTT. Translating gives CASSWDRLGNTEAFF. The full variable domain, completed using reference TRBV19 and TRBJ1-1, is DGGITQSPKYLFRKEGQNVTLSCEQNLNHDAMYWYRQDPGQGLRLIYYSQIVNDFQKGDIAEGYSVSREKKESFPLTVTSAQKNPTAFYLCASSWDRLGNTEAFFGQGTRLTVV.

V is TRBV6-2 or TRBV6-3 and J is TRBJ2-1, with 8 bases that match TRBD1. CDR3 length: 16 amino acids. Trimming at V came to 5 bases and at J to 10 bases, leaving 16 bases not matched to a gene. Germline-derived CDR1 and CDR2 are MNHEY and SVGEGT. CDR3 sequence reads: CASSQIDRGWSGEQFF. CDR3 nucleotides: TGTGCCAGCAGTCAAATTGACAGGGGCTGGAGTGGGGAGCAGTTCTTC.

The chain employs TRBV11-1 and TRBJ2-1; D unresolved. V was pared by 5 bases and J by 8 bases, with 10 bases between. Germline V lookup: CDR1 SGHAT, CDR2 FQDESV (reference sequence). The CDR3 is 12 amino acids. CDR3 sequence reads: CASSPAGYEQFF. The CDR3 nucleotides read TGTGCCAGCAGCCCAGCCGGGTATGAGCAGTTCTTC.

The chain links TRBV19 to TRBJ2-7; 7 positions agree with TRBD1. In germline, CDR1 is LNHDA, CDR2 SQIVND (reference sequence). After removal of 4 bases from V and 1 base from J, the junction contained 1 base not matched to a gene. This CDR3 is built from 13 residues. The CDR3 is CASSKQGSYEQYF. For the CDR3, the DNA is TGTGCCAGTAGTAAACAGGGGTCCTACGAGCAGTACTTC.

This chain connects TRBV18 to TRBJ2-4, with D perhaps matching TRBD1 (5 bases). Trimming pared 2 bases from V and 6 bases from J, leaving 11 bases between. CDR1 is KGHSH, CDR2 LQKENI, per germline. This CDR3 region has 14 residues. CDR3 protein: CASSPLDTANIQYF. CDR3 bases: TGTGCCAGCTCACCATTGGACACGGCAAACATTCAGTACTTC.

The chain employs TRBV5-1 and TRBJ1-6; tentatively, D is TRBD1 (6 bases). The CDR3 is 16 residues long. Trimming took 0 bases from V and 9 from J, leaving 16 bases between them. Germline lookup yields CDR1 SGHRS and CDR2 YFSETQ. CDR3 DNA: TGCGCCAGCAGCTTGGCAGGGGCTATAAGTGGTTCACCCCTCCACTTT. Encoded protein: CASSLAGAISGSPLHF.

This chain links TRBV10-3 with TRBJ2-1; TRBD2 matches at 12 bases. The length of the CDR3 is 14 residues. The trim removed 6 bases at V and 4 bases at J, leaving 1 base unmatched. Germline CDR1 is ENHRY and CDR2 is SYGVKD. The CDR3 DNA reads TGTGCCATCAGAGGACTAGCGGGGTACAATGAGCAGTTCTTC. It is translated as CAIRGLAGYNEQFF.

The genes are TRBV9 and TRBJ2-2, with 8 nucleotides matching TRBD1. V was pared by 3 bases and J by 2 bases, with 6 bases of the junction left unmatched. Germline assignment: CDR1 SGDLS and CDR2 YYNGEE. This CDR3 has 16 amino acids. The CDR3 nucleotides are TGTGCCAGCAGCGAAGGACAGGGACCAAACACCGGGGAGCTGTTTTTT. It translates to CASSEGQGPNTGELFF.

The rearrangement joins TRBV24-1 to TRBJ2-3; 7 bases align to TRBD2. Germline V CDR1 and CDR2: KGHDR, SFDVKD. V lost 4 bases to trimming and J lost 8 bases; unmatched junction nucleotides: 8. The CDR3 loop spans 14 amino acids. CDR3 region: CATSDPTTSFTQYF. DNA for the CDR3: TGTGCCACCAGTGACCCGACGACTAGCTTTACGCAGTATTTT.

The chain has TRBV4-2 and TRBJ2-7; 8 nucleotides align to TRBD2. V shed 8 bases and J 5 bases; nucleotides not matched to a gene: 14. Per germline, CDR1 LGHNA and CDR2 YNFKEQ. CDR3 size: 15 residues. CDR3 bases: TGTGCCAGCCGGACTAGCCTGATGGAGGGCGACGAGCAGTACTTC. Translation: CASRTSLMEGDEQYF.

The chain has TRBV12-3 or TRBV12-4 and TRBJ2-7; perhaps TRBD1 as D (5 bases). Trimming left V 6 bases short and J 5 bases short, with 14 bases between. The CDR3 is 13 residues long. The CDR3 loop is CASREQAQDEQYF. CDR3 nucleotides: TGTGCCAGCAGGGAACAGGCGCAGGACGAGCAGTACTTC.

This clone appeared once. This sequence joins TRBV28 and TRBJ1-1, with D tentatively TRBD1 (5 bases). CDR3 length: 13 amino acids. The ends were cut back, 8 bases at V and 0 bases at J, with 10 bases in the middle. Per the germline V gene, CDR1 is MDHEN and CDR2 is SYDVKM. The CDR3 loop is CASFSGLNTEAFF. As DNA, the CDR3 is TGTGCCAGCTTTTCAGGGCTGAACACTGAAGCTTTCTTT.

This chain connects TRBV5-6 to TRBJ1-5; no firm D call. The germline V gene encodes CDR1 SGHDT and CDR2 YYEEEE. V shed 2 bases and J shed 4 bases, with 16 bases lying between them. CDR3 length: 16 residues. For the CDR3, the DNA is TGTGCCAGCAGCTTAAGTAGCCGGGTTGGGAATCAGCCCCAGCATTTT. It translates to CASSLSSRVGNQPQHF.

The gene calls are TRBV4-1 and TRBJ1-5, with D possibly matching TRBD1 (6 bases). Between the trimmed V and J ends, which lost 1 base and 3 bases, there was a span of 13 bases. CDR1 is MGHRA, CDR2 YSYEKL, per germline. The CDR3 loop spans 16 amino acids. The CDR3 loop is CASSQGWGRDNQPQHF. For the CDR3, the DNA is TGCGCCAGCAGCCAAGGATGGGGGCGCGACAATCAGCCCCAGCATTTT.

The J gene is TRBJ2-1, the V gene TRBV11-2; 9 bases agree with TRBD1. The CDR3 runs 16 residues. Per the germline V gene, CDR1 is SGHAT and CDR2 is FQNNGV. The V gene end was trimmed by 5 bases and the J gene end by 5 bases; junction bases not matched to a gene: 10. CDR3 loop: CASSGIRDRADNEQFF. The CDR3, as DNA: TGTGCCAGCAGCGGTATCCGGGACAGGGCTGACAATGAGCAGTTCTTC.